This TCR beta chain was captured in a study of human thymus T cells. Study conclusions and caveats: Related research found strongly overlapping thymic repertoires in unrelated individuals. Use of V and J genes seemed skewed within the thymic and blood repertoires.

During corrective heart surgery, resections were taken, and the thymus tissue came from them. Having surgery to correct congenital heart defects, healthy Finnish infants acted as the donors. Repertoires were generated with immunoSEQ multiplex PCR, while TCRdb's copy carries only in-frame clones and drops some. The sample has 100,000 to 150,000 clones, around 94% seen once. About this clone itself: What it binds is not known.

CDR1 LGHNA and CDR2 YSLEER come from the germline V gene. V was pared by 1 base and J by 3 bases, with 4 bases of the junction left unmatched. This CDR3 is 15 amino acids long. This receptor was identified in a boy less than two years old with a congenital heart defect but otherwise immunologically healthy. Specimen: thymus tissue. The rearrangement links TRBV4-3 to TRBJ2-7; the match to TRBD2 covers 9 bases. CDR3 DNA sequence: TGCGCCAGCAGCCAAGGAGCGGGGGGCGGCTACGAGCAGTACTTC. Amino acid sequence: CASSQGAGGGYEQYF.